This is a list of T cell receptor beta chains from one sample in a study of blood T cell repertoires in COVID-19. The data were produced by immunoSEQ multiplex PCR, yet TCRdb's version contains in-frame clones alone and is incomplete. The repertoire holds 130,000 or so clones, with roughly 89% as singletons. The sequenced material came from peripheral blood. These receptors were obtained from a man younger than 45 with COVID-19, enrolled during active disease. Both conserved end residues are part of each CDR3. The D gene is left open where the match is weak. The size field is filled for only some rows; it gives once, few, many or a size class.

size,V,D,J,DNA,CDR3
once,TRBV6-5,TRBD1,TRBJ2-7,TGTGCCAGTGGACAGGGGCTTGGGAATTCCTACGAGCAGTACTTC,CASGQGLGNSYEQYF
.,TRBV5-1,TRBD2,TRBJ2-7,TGCGCCAGCAGCTTCCCGACTAGCGGGAGTTACGAGCAGTACTTC,CASSFPTSGSYEQYF
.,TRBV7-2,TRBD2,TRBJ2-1,TGTGCCAGCAGCTCCAAAGGACTAGCGGGGACCTACAATGAGCAGTTCTTC,CASSSKGLAGTYNEQFF
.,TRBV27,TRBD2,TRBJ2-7,TGTGCCAGCAGTCTCAGGGCGGGAGTATCATACGAGCAGTACTTC,CASSLRAGVSYEQYF
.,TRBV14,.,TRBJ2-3,TGTGCCAGCAGCCAATACGGACAGATCACAGATACGCAGTATTTT,CASSQYGQITDTQYF
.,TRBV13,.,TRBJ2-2,TGTGCCAGCAGTCTTATCTCCCTTGCCGGGGAGCTGTTTTTT,CASSLISLAGELFF
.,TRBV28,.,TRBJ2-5,TGTGCCAGCAGTCGGGGATTCGAGGAGACCCAGTACTTC,CASSRGFEETQYF
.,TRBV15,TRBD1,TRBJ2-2,TGTGCCACCAGCGGGGGACAGGTGGGACAGTCCGGGGAGCTGTTTTTT,CATSGGQVGQSGELFF
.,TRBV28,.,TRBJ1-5,TGTGCCAGCGTCGGACAGAACAATCAGCCCCAGCATTTT,CASVGQNNQPQHF
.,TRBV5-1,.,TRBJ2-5,TGCGCCAGCAGCTTTACAGGGAGTGGGGTCCAAGAGACCCAGTACTTC,CASSFTGSGVQETQYF
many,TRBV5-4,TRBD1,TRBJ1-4,TGTGCCAGCAGCGGTGGGGACAGCCTTGAAAAACTGTTTTTT,CASSGGDSLEKLFF
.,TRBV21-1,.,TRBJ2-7,TGTGCCAGCAGCAAAGGACCCGGGACTAGCGGGAGGCACGAGCAGTACTTC,CASSKGPGTSGRHEQYF
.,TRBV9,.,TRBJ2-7,TGTGCCAGCAGCGTAGCGGGAGTAAGCAGCGAGCAGTACTTC,CASSVAGVSSEQYF
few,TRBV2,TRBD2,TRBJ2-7,TGTGCCAGCAGGCTCAACGGGAGGGAGCAGTACTTC,CASRLNGREQYF
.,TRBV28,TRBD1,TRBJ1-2,TGTGCCAGCAGTTTGGGACAGGGCTTCTATGGCTACACCTTC,CASSLGQGFYGYTF
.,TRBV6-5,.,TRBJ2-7,TGTGCCAGCAGTTATGGGTTAAGGGGGTACGAGCAGTACTTC,CASSYGLRGYEQYF
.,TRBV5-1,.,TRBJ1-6,TGCGCCAGCAAACAATCTCAGGGGCGTAATTCACCCCTCCACTTT,CASKQSQGRNSPLHF
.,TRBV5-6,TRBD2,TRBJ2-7,TGTGCCAGCAGCCAGAAAGGGACTAGCGGGAAGTACGAGCAGTACTTC,CASSQKGTSGKYEQYF
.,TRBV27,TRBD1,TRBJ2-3,TGTGCCAGCAGCGTACAGGGGAGCACAGATACGCAGTATTTT,CASSVQGSTDTQYF
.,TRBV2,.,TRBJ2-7,TGTGCCAGCAGTGGGGCAGTAGTCTCGGACGAGCAGTACTTC,CASSGAVVSDEQYF
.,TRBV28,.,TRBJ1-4,TGTGCCAGCAGTCCACGGTCGGGAGGTAGGGAAAAACTGTTTTTT,CASSPRSGGREKLFF
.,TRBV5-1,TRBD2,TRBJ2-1,TGCGCCAGCAGCTTGGGGCCTAGCGGGAGGGCCCTGAATGAGCAGTTCTTC,CASSLGPSGRALNEQFF
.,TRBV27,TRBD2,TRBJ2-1,TGTGCCAGCAGTTTCAGGAGCGGGAGGAAGTACAATGAGCAGTTCTTC,CASSFRSGRKYNEQFF
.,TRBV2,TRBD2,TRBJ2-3,TGTGCCAGTTCCCTTCAACTAGCGGGAGTAGATACGCAGTATTTT,CASSLQLAGVDTQYF
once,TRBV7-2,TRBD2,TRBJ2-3,TGTGCCAGCAGCTTAAGTCTAGCGGTAGATACGCAGTATTTT,CASSLSLAVDTQYF
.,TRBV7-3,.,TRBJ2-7,TGTGCCAGCAGCTTAGGGGCCACCTACGAGCAGTACTTC,CASSLGATYEQYF
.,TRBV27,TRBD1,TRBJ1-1,TGTGCCAGCAGAGGGGGCGTGAACACTGAAGCTTTCTTT,CASRGGVNTEAFF
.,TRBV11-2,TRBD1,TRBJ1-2,TGTGCCAGCAGCTTATTAGGGCTCAGGGGGGACTATGGCTACACCTTC,CASSLLGLRGDYGYTF
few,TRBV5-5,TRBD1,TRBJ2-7,TGTGCCAGCAGCTGGACAGGGGGAATCTACGAGCAGTACTTC,CASSWTGGIYEQYF
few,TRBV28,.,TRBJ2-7,TGTGCCAGCAGTTCGGCCGGGACTCCGAGCTCCTACGAGCAGTACTTC,CASSSAGTPSSYEQYF
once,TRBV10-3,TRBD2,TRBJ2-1,TGTGCCATCAGTGGGGGGGAGGGAGTGTCCTACAATGAGCAGTTCTTC,CAISGGEGVSYNEQFF
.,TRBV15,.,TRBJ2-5,TGTGCCACCAGCGTCAGCGGCCAAGAGACCCAGTACTTC,CATSVSGQETQYF
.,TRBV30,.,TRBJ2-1,TGTGCCTGGACCCAGGGATCCCTCAGCTCCTACAATGAGCAGTTCTTC,CAWTQGSLSSYNEQFF
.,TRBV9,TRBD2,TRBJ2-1,TGTGCCAGCAGCGTAGAAGGGGGACTAGCGGGAGTCAATGAGCAGTTCTTC,CASSVEGGLAGVNEQFF
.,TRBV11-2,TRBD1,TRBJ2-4,TGTGCCAGCAGCCCCCCGGGACAGAGAAACATTCAGTACTTC,CASSPPGQRNIQYF
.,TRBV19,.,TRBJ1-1,TGTGCCAGTAGTATCCCTACAGGCTTATCGACTGAAGCTTTCTTT,CASSIPTGLSTEAFF
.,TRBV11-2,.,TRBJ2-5,TGTGCCAGCAGACAACGGGGAAAAGAGACCCAGTACTTC,CASRQRGKETQYF
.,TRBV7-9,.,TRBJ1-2,TGTGCCAGCAGCTTAGCTGGGGGGACTTATGGCTACACCTTC,CASSLAGGTYGYTF
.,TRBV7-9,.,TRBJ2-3,TGTGCCAGCAGCGCCACGTCGGTAGATACGCAGTATTTT,CASSATSVDTQYF
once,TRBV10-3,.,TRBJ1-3,TGTGCCATCCGGGGGGGGCTCTCTGGAAACACCATATATTTT,CAIRGGLSGNTIYF
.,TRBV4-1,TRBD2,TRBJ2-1,TGCGCCAGCAGCCACGGACTAGATGACAATGAGCAGTTCTTC,CASSHGLDDNEQFF
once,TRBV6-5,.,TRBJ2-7,TGTGCCAGCAGCCGACTCGGCGAGCAGTACTTC,CASSRLGEQYF
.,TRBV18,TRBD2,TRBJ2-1,TGTGCCAGCTCAGTTATGCGCGGGAGCTACAATGAGCAGTTCTTC,CASSVMRGSYNEQFF
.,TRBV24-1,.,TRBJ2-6,TGTGCCACCAGTGACCCACAGGGTTCCTCTGGGGCCAACGTCCTGACTTTC,CATSDPQGSSGANVLTF
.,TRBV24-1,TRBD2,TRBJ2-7,TGTGCCACCAGTAGCGGGACCTCCTACGAGCAGTACTTC,CATSSGTSYEQYF
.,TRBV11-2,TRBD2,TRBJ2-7,TGTGCCAGCAGCTCCCAGCGGGAGATCGACGAGCAGTACTTC,CASSSQREIDEQYF
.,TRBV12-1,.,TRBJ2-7,TGTGCCAGCAGCTTTCTTAGAGCGGGAGGGCCCGAGTACGAGCAGTACTTC,CASSFLRAGGPEYEQYF
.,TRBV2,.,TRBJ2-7,TGTGCCAGCAGGCGGGAATACGAGCAGTACTTC,CASRREYEQYF
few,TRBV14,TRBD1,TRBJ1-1,TGTGCCAGCAGGAGACAGGGGGCCACTGAAGCTTTCTTT,CASRRQGATEAFF
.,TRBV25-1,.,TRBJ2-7,TGTGCCAGCAGTGAGGATGGGACAATGTCCTACGAGCAGTACTTC,CASSEDGTMSYEQYF